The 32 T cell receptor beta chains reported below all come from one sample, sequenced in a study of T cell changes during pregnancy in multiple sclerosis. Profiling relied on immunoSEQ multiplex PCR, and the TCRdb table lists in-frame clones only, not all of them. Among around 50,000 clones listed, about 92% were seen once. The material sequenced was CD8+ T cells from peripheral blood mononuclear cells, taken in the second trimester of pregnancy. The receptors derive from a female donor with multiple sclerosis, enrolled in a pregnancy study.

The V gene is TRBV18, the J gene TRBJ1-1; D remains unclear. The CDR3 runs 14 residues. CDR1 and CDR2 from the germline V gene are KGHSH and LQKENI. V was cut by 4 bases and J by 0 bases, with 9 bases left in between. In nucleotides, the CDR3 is TGTGCCAGCTCACTGGAGTACATGAACACTGAAGCTTTCTTT. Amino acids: CASSLEYMNTEAFF.

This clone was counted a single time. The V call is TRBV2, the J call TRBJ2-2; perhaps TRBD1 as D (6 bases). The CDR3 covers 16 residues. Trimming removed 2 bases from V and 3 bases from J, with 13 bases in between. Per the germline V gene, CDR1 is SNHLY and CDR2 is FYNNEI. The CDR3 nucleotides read TGTGCCAGCAGTGAAATAAGGTCAGGGGACACCGGGGAGCTGTTTTTT. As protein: CASSEIRSGDTGELFF. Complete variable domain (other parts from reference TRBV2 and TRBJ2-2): EPEVTQTPSHQVTQMGQEVILRCVPISNHLYFYWYRQILGQKVEFLVSFYNNEISEKSEIFDDQFSVERPDGSNFTLKIRSTKLEDSAMYFCASSEIRSGDTGELFFGEGSRLTVL.

CDR3 sequence: CASRQSGVVGGSTGELFF. The CDR3 DNA reads as TGTGCCAGCAGACAAAGCGGCGTAGTGGGAGGCTCCACCGGGGAGCTGTTTTTT. The chain uses TRBV2 and TRBJ2-2, with a weak D call TRBD2 (6 bases). The CDR3 contains 18 residues. The ends were cut back, 6 bases at V and 4 bases at J, with 24 bases in the middle. The germline V gene encodes CDR1 SNHLY and CDR2 FYNNEI.

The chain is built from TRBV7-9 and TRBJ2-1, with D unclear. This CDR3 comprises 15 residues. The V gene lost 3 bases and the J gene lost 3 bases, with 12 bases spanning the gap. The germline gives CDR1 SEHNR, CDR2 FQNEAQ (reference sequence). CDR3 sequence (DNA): TGTGCCAGCAGCTTGAGGCAAAATGGCTACAATGAGCAGTTCTTC. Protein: CASSLRQNGYNEQFF.

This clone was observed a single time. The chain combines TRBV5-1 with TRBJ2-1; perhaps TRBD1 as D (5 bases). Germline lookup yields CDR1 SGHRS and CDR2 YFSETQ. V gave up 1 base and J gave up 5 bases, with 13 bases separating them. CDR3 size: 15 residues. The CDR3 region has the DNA TGCGCCAGCAGCTTGACAGGCCATCAAAACAATGAGCAGTTCTTC. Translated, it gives CASSLTGHQNNEQFF.

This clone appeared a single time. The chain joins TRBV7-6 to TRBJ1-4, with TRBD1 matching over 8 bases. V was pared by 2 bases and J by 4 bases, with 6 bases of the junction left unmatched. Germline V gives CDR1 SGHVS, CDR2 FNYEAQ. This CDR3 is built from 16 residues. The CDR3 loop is CASSLHAGGFNEKLFF. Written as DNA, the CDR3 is TGTGCCAGCAGCTTACACGCAGGGGGCTTTAATGAAAAACTGTTTTTT.

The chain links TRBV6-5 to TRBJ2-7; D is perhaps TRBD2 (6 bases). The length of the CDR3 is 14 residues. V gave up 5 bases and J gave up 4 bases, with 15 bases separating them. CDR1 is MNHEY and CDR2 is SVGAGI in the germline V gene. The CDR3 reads CASSVIGTQYEQYF. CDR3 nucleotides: TGTGCCAGCAGTGTAATCGGGACTCAGTACGAGCAGTACTTC.

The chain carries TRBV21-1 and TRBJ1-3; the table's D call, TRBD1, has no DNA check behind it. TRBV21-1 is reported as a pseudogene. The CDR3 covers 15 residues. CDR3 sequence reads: CASSTQTDPGNTIYF. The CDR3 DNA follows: TGTGCCAGCAGCACCCAGACAGACCCTGGAAACACCATATATTTT.

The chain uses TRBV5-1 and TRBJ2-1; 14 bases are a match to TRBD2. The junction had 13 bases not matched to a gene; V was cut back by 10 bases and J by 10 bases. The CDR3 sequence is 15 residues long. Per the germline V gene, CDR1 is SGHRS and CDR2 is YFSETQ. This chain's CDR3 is CASCRGTSGSDEQFF. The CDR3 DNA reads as TGCGCCTCCTGTCGAGGGACTAGCGGGAGTGACGAGCAGTTCTTC.

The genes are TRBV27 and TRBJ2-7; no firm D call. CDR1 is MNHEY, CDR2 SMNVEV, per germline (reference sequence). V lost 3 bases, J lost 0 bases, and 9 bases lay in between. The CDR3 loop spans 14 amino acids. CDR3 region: CASSLGRNSYEQYF. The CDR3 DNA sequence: TGTGCCAGCAGTTTGGGCCGAAACTCCTACGAGCAGTACTTC.

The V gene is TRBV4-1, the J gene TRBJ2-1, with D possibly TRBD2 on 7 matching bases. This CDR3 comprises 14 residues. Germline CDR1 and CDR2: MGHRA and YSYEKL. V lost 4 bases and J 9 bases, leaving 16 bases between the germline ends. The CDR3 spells CASSLKLGGGEQFF. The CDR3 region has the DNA TGCGCCAGCAGCCTCAAGTTAGGGGGGGGTGAGCAGTTCTTC.

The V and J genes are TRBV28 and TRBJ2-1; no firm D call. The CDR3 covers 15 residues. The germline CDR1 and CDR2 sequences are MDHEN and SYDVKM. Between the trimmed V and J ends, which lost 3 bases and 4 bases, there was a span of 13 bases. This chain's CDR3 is CASSFPSSPYNEQFF. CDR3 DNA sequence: TGTGCCAGCAGTTTCCCTAGTTCCCCTTACAATGAGCAGTTCTTC. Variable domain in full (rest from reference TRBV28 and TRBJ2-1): DVKVTQSSRYLVKRTGEKVFLECVQDMDHENMFWYRQDPGLGLRLIYFSYDVKMKEKGDIPEGYSVSREKKERFSLILESASTNQTSMYLCASSFPSSPYNEQFFGPGTRLTVL.

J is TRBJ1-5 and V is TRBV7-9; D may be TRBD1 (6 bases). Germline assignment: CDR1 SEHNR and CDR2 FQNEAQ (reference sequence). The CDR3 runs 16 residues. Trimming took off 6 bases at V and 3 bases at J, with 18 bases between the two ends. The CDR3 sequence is CASSLGGAEINQPQHF. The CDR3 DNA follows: TGTGCCAGCAGTCTAGGGGGTGCGGAGATCAATCAGCCCCAGCATTTT.

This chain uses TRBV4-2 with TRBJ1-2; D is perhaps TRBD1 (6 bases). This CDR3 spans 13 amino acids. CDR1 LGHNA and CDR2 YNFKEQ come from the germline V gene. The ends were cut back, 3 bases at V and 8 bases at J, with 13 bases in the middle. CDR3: CASSQKDRPGYTF. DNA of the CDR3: TGTGCCAGCAGCCAGAAAGACAGGCCCGGCTACACCTTC.

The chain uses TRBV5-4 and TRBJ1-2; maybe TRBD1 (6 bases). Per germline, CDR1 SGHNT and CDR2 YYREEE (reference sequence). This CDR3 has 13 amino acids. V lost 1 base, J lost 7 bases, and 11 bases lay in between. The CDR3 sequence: CASSLRGGLGYTF. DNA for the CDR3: TGTGCCAGCAGCTTGCGGGGGGGGCTTGGCTACACCTTC.

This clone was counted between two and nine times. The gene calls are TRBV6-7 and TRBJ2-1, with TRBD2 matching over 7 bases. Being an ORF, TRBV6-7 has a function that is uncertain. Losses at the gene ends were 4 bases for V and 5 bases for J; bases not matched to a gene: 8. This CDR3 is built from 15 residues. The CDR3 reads CASSSFTGGDNEQFF. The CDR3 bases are TGTGCCAGCAGTTCCTTTACGGGAGGAGACAATGAGCAGTTCTTC.

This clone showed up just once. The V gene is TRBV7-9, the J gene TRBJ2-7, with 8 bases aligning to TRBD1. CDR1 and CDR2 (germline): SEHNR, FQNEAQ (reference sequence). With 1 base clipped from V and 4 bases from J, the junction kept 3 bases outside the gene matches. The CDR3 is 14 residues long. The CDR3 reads CASSLGDRPYEQYF. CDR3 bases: TGTGCCAGCAGCTTAGGGGACAGGCCGTACGAGCAGTACTTC.

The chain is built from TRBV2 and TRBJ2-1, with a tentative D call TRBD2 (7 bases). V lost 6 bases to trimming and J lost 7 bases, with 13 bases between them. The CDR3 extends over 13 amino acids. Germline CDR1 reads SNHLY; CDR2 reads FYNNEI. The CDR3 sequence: CASRDSGENEQFF. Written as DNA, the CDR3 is TGTGCCAGCAGGGACAGCGGGGAGAATGAGCAGTTCTTC.

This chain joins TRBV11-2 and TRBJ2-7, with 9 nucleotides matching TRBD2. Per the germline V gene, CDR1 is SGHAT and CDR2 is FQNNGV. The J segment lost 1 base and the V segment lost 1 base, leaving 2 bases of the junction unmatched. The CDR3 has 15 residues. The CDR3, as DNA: TGTGCCAGCAGCTTAGGACTAGCGGATTCCTACGAGCAGTACTTC. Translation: CASSLGLADSYEQYF.

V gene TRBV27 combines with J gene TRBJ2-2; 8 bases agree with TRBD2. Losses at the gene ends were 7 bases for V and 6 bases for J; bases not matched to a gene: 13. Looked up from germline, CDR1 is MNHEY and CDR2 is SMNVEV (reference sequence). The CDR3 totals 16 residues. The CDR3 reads CASTLTPSGRAGELFF. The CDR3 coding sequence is TGTGCCAGCACCCTTACCCCTAGCGGGCGGGCCGGGGAGCTGTTTTTT.

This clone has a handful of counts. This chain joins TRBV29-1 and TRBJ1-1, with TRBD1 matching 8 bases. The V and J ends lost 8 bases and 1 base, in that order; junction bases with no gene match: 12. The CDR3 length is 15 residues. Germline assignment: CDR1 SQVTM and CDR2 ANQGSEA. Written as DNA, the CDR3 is TGCAGCCCCATCGGGGTGGACAGGGCGAACACTGAAGCTTTCTTT. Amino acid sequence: CSPIGVDRANTEAFF. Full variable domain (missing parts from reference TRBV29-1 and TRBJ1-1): SAVISQKPSRDICQRGTSLTIQCQVDSQVTMMFWYRQQPGQSLTLIATANQGSEATYESGFVIDKFPISRPNLTFSTLTVSNMSPEDSSIYLCSPIGVDRANTEAFFGQGTRLTVV.

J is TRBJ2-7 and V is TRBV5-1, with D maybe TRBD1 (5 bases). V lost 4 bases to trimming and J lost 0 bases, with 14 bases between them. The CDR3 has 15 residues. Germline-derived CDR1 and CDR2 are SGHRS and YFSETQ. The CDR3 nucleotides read TGCGCCAGCAGCCAACCGGACACGAGCTCCTACGAGCAGTACTTC. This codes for CASSQPDTSSYEQYF.

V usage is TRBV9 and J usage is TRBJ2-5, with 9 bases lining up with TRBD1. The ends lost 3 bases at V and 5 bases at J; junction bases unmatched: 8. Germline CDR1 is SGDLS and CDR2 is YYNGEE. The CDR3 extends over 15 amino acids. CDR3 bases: TGTGCCAGCAGCGAATCCGGGACAGGGAGGGAGACCCAGTACTTC. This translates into CASSESGTGRETQYF.

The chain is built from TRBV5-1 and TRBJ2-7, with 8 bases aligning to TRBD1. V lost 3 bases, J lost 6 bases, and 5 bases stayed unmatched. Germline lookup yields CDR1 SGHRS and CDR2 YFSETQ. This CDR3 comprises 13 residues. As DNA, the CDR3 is TGCGCCAGCAGCTCTCAGGGGGCGGGCGAGCAGTACTTC. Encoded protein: CASSSQGAGEQYF.

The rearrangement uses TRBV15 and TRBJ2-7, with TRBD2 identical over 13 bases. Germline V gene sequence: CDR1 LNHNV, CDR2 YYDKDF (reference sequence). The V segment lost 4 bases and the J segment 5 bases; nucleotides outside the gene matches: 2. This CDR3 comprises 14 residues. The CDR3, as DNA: TGTGCCACCAGCAAAGGACTAGCGGGAGACGAGCAGTACTTC. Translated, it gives CATSKGLAGDEQYF.

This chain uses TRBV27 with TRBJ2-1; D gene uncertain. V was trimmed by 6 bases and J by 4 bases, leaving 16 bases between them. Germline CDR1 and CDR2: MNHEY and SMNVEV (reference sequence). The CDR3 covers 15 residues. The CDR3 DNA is TGTGCCAGCAGGATCGACAATAGTATGTACAATGAGCAGTTCTTC. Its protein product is CASRIDNSMYNEQFF.

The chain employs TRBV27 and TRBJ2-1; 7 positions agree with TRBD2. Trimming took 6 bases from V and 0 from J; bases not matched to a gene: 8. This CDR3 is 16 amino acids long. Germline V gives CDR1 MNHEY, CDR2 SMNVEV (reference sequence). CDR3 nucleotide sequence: TGTGCCAGCAGCCAACTGGGGGGGAGCTCCTACAATGAGCAGTTCTTC. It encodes CASSQLGGSSYNEQFF.

CDR3 coding DNA: TGTGCCAGCAGCCGGGATTCGGAGACCCAGTACTTC. Its translation: CASSRDSETQYF. The chain recombines TRBV11-3 with TRBJ2-5, with D perhaps matching TRBD2 (5 bases). The CDR3 runs to 12 residues. Germline V CDR1 and CDR2: SGHNT, YENEEA. Trimming removed 5 bases from V and 5 bases from J, with 9 bases in between.

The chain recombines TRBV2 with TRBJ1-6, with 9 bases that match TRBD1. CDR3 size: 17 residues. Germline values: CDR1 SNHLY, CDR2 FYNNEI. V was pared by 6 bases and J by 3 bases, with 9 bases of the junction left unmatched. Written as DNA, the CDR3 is TGTGCCAGCAGAGGCAACAGGGGGCAAAACTATAATTCACCCCTCCACTTT. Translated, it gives CASRGNRGQNYNSPLHF.

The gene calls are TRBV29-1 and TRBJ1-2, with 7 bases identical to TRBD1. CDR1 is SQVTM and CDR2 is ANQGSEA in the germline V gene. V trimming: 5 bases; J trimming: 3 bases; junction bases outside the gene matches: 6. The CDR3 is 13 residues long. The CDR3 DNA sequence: TGCAGCGTTTCCCACACAGGGGACTATGGCTACACCTTC. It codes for CSVSHTGDYGYTF.

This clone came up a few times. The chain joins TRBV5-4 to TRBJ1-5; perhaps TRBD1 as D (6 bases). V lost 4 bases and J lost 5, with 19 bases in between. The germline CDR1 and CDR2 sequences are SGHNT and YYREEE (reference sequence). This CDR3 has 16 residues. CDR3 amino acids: CASSRPQGLEHQPQHF. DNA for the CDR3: TGTGCCAGCAGCCGACCGCAGGGGTTGGAACATCAGCCCCAGCATTTT.

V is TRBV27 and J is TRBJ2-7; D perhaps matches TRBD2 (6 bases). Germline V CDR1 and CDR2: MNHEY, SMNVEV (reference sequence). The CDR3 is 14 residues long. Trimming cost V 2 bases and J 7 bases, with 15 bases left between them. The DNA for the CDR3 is TGTGCCAGCAGTTTAGCGGGGCCAACGGTGGAGCAGTACTTC. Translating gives CASSLAGPTVEQYF.